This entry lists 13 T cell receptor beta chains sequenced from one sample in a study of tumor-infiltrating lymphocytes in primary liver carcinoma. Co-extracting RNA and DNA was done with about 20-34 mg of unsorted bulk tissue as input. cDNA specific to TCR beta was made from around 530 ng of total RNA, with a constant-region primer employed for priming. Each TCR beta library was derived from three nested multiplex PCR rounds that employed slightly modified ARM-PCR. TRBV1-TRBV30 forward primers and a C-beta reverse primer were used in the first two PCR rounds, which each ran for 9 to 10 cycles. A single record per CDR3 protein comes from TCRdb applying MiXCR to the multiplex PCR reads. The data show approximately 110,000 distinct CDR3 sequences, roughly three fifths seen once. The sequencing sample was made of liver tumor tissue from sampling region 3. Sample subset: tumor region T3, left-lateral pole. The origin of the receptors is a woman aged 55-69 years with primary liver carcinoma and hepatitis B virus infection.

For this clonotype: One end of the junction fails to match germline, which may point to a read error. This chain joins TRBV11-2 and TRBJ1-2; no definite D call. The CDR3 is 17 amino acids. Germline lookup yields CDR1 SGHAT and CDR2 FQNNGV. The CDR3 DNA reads TGTGCCAGCAACCCAGATCGAGGTGCGGGAGGAAGGTATGGCTACTCCTTC. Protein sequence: CASNPDRGAGGRYGYSF.

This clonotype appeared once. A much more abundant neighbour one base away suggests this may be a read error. The CDR3 DNA follows: TGTGCCAGCAGTTACTTAGGGGCAGTGGCCAATGAAGCTTTCTTT. Protein sequence: CASSYLGAVANEAFF. The rearrangement links TRBV6-5 to TRBJ1-1; tentatively, D is TRBD1 (5 bases). Per the germline V gene, CDR1 is MNHEY and CDR2 is SVGAGI. Trimming stripped 1 base from V and 7 bases from J, with 16 bases between. The CDR3 loop spans 15 amino acids.

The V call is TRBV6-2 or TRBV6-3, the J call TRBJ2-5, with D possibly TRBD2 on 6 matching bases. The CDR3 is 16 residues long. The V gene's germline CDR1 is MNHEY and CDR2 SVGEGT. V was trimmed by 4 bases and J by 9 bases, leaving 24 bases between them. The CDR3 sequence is CASSSRWTGEFGAQYF. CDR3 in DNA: TGTGCCAGCAGTTCGAGGTGGACGGGGGAATTCGGGGCCCAGTACTTC.

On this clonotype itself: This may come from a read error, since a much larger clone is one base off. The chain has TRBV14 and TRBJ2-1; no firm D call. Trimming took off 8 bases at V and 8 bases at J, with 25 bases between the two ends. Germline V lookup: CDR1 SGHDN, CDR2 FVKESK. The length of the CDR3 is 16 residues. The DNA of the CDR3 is TGTGCCAGCTGCCGGGCTTTAGCCGCCACTCGGGATGAGCAGTTCTTC. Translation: CASCRALAATRDEQFF.

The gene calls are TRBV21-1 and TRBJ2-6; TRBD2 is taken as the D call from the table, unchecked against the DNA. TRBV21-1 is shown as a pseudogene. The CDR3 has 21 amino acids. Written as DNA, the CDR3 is TGTGCCAGCAGCAACCCCAGCGGGAGGGCCCCGAAAGACTCTGGGGCCAACGTCCTGACTTTC. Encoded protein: CASSNPSGRAPKDSGANVLTF.

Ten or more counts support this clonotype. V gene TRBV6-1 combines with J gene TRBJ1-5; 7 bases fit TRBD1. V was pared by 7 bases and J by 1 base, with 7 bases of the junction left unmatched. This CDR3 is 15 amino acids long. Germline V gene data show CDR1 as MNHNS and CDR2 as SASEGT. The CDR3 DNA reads TGTGCCAGCAAAGGGGAGGGGGCAAGCAATCAGCCCCAGCATTTT. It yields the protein CASKGEGASNQPQHF.

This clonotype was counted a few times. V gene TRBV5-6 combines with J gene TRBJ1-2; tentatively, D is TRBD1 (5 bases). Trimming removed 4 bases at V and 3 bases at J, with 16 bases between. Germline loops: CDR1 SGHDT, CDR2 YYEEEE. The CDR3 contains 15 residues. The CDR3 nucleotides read TGTGCCAGCAGCCGGGGGTTGGGCAGCGACTATGGCTACACCTTC. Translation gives CASSRGLGSDYGYTF.

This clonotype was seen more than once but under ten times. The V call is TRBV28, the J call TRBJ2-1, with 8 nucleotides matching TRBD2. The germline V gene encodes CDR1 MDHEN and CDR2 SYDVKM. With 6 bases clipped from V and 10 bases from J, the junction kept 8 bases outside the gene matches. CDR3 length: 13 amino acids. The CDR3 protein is CASRTTREGEQFF. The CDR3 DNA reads TGTGCCAGCAGGACTACCCGGGAGGGGGAGCAGTTCTTC.

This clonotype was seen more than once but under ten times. CDR3 sequence reads: CASSLSAGKGLRETQYF. Written as DNA, the CDR3 is TGTGCCAGCAGTTTGTCGGCGGGGAAGGGCCTCCGGGAGACCCAGTACTTC. V gene TRBV28 combines with J gene TRBJ2-5; tentative D call: TRBD2 (6 bases). Looked up from germline, CDR1 is MDHEN and CDR2 is SYDVKM. V lost 3 bases, J lost 5 bases, and 22 bases lay in between. The CDR3 is 17 residues long. Using reference TRBV28 and TRBJ2-5 for the parts outside the CDR3, the full variable domain is DVKVTQSSRYLVKRTGEKVFLECVQDMDHENMFWYRQDPGLGLRLIYFSYDVKMKEKGDIPEGYSVSREKKERFSLILESASTNQTSMYLCASSLSAGKGLRETQYFGPGTRLLVL.

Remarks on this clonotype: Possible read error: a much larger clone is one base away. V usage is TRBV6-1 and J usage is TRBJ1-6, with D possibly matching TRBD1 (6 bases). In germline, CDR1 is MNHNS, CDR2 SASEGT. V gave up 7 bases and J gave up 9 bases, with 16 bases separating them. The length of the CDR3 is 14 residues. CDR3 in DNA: TGTGCCAGCACCCGGGGGGCGGAGAGTTCACCCCTCCACTTT. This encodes CASTRGAESSPLHF.

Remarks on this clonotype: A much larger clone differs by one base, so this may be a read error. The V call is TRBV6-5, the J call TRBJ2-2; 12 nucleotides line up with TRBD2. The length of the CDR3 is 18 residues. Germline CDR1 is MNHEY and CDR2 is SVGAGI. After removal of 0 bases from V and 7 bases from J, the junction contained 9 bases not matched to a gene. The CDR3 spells CASSYSGLAGGFVGELFF. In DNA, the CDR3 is TGTGCCAGCAGTTACTCTGGGCTAGCGGGAGGGTTCGTCGGGGAGCTGTTTTTT.

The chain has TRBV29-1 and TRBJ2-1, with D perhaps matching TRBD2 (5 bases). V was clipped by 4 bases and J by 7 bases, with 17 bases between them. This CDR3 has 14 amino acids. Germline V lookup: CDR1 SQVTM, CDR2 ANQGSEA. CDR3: CSVVVGRLSNEQFF. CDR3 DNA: TGCAGCGTTGTTGTTGGTAGACTATCGAATGAGCAGTTCTTC.

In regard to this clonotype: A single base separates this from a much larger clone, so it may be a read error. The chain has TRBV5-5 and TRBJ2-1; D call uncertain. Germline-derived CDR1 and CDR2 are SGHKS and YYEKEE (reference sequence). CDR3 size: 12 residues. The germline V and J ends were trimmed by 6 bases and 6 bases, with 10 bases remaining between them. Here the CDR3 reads CASNSYSNEQFF. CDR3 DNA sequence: TGTGCCAGCAACTCCTACTCCAATGAGCAGTTCTTC.